The T cell receptor (beta chain) described here comes from a study of T cell changes during pregnancy in multiple sclerosis. Only in-frame clones appear in the TCRdb table, and some are missing; sequencing was by immunoSEQ multiplex PCR. The data hold tens of thousands of clones, with 80% to 95% observed a single time. The source material was CD4+ T cells from peripheral blood mononuclear cells, sampled after pregnancy. The clonotype originates from a female donor in good health, enrolled as a control in a pregnancy study.

For the CDR3, the DNA is TGTGCCAGCAGCTCGCGCGGACTAGCGGGGAAGGGCGAGCAGTACTTC. Amino acid sequence: CASSSRGLAGKGEQYF. The chain recombines TRBV7-2 with TRBJ2-7; TRBD2 matches 12 bases. Unmatched junction bases numbered 10, after V lost 4 bases and J lost 6 bases. The CDR3 is 16 residues long. Looked up from germline, CDR1 is SGHTA and CDR2 is FQGNSA.